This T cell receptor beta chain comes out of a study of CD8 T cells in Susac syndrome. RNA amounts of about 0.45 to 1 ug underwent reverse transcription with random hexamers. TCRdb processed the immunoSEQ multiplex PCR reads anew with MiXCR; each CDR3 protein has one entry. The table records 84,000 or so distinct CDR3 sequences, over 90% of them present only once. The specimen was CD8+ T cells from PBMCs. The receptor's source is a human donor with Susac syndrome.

The CDR3 loop reads CASQAGDDTGELFF. DNA for the CDR3: TGTGCCAGTCAAGCGGGAGATGACACCGGGGAGCTGTTTTTT. The rearrangement links TRBV19 to TRBJ2-2; 8 nucleotides align to TRBD2. CDR1 is LNHDA and CDR2 is SQIVND in the germline V gene (reference sequence). CDR3 size: 14 residues. Losses at the gene ends were 8 bases for V and 3 bases for J; bases not matched to a gene: 5. The full variable domain, its missing parts supplied by reference TRBV19 and TRBJ2-2, is DGGITQSPKYLFRKEGQNVTLSCEQNLNHDAMYWYRQDPGQGLRLIYYSQIVNDFQKGDIAEGYSVSREKKESFPLTVTSAQKNPTAFYLCASQAGDDTGELFFGEGSRLTVL.